This T cell receptor beta chain was profiled in a study of T-cell reconstitution after alpha-beta-depleted transplantation in children. The germline gives CDR1 SEHNR, CDR2 FQNEAQ (reference sequence). V dropped 4 bases and J dropped 1 base, with 13 bases sitting between them. This CDR3 has 15 residues. Preparation of the TCRbeta library involved a method that used unique molecular identifiers. A single record per CDR3 protein comes from TCRdb applying MiXCR to the PCR reads. The table records 450,000 to 600,000 distinct CDR3 sequences, approximately 20% of them present only once. The receptor was derived from a human donor who donated a stem cell graft to a child with acute lymphoblastic leukemia. This specimen consisted of PBMCs from the stem cell graft donor, obtained from the stem cell graft. V gene TRBV7-9 combines with J gene TRBJ1-2; TRBD1 might be the D (5 bases). The CDR3 reads CASSSPQGVNYGYTF. The CDR3 nucleotides are TGTGCCAGCAGCTCCCCCCAGGGAGTTAACTATGGCTACACCTTC. The full variable domain, rest sourced from reference TRBV7-9 and TRBJ1-2, is DTGVSQNPRHKITKRGQNVTFRCDPISEHNRLYWYRQTLGQGPEFLTYFQNEAQLEKSRLLSDRFSAERPKGSFSTLEIQRTEQGDSAMYLCASSSPQGVNYGYTFGSGTRLTVV.